Below are 14 T cell receptor beta chains sequenced from a single sample in a study of healthy donors' naive CD4 and CD8 T cells. Each TCR library used around 0.5 ug of total RNA and a linear amplification protocol. TCRdb re-derived calls from the reads in MiXCR, one entry per CDR3 protein. The sample lists about 180,000 distinct CDR3 sequences; about four fifths were seen once. Sequenced input: naive CD4+ and CD8+ T cells sorted from blood, pooled from several donors. These receptors were taken from a pool of human donors in good health; the sample pools cells from several healthy donors.

The chain recombines TRBV5-1 with TRBJ2-1; D not resolved. V lost 0 bases, J lost 0 bases, and 13 bases lay in between. Per the germline V gene, CDR1 is SGHRS and CDR2 is YFSETQ. CDR3 length equals 17 residues. The CDR3 sequence is CASSLVKAGRSYNEQFF. The DNA for the CDR3 is TGCGCCAGCAGCTTGGTAAAAGCCGGCCGCTCCTACAATGAGCAGTTCTTC. Full variable domain (remainder filled in from reference TRBV5-1 and TRBJ2-1): KAGVTQTPRYLIKTRGQQVTLSCSPISGHRSVSWYQQTPGQGLQFLFEYFSETQRNKGNFPGRFSGRQFSNSRSEMNVSTLELGDSALYLCASSLVKAGRSYNEQFFGPGTRLTVL.

Only a few counts were recorded for this clonotype. The chain combines TRBV6-2 or TRBV6-3 with TRBJ2-7; TRBD2 matches at 8 bases. The ends lost 5 bases at V and 4 bases at J; junction bases unmatched: 4. The CDR3 has 13 amino acids. CDR1 is MNHEY and CDR2 is SVGEGT in the germline V gene. The CDR3 bases are TGTGCCAGCAGTAGCGGGAGTTATTACGAGCAGTACTTC. As protein: CASSSGSYYEQYF.

In nucleotides, the CDR3 is TGTGCCAGCAGTTACAAGGGGAGGGCAGCCGGGGAGCTGTTTTTT. It translates to CASSYKGRAAGELFF. This chain uses TRBV6-5 with TRBJ2-2, with 7 bases lining up with TRBD2. Germline values: CDR1 MNHEY, CDR2 SVGAGI. The CDR3 has 15 amino acids. Germline trimming cut 2 bases from V and 6 bases from J; bases unmatched to any gene: 6.

In this sample, this clonotype turned up once. The chain combines TRBV7-2 with TRBJ1-6, with D maybe TRBD1 (6 bases). The germline V and J ends were trimmed by 5 bases and 7 bases, with 9 bases remaining between them. CDR3 length equals 13 residues. The germline gives CDR1 SGHTA, CDR2 FQGNSA. In DNA, the CDR3 is TGTGCCAGCAGCAAACAGGGAAATTCACCCCTCCACTTT. The encoded protein is CASSKQGNSPLHF. The full variable domain, rest sourced from reference TRBV7-2 and TRBJ1-6, is GAGVSQSPSNKVTEKGKDVELRCDPISGHTALYWYRQSLGQGLEFLIYFQGNSAPDKSGLPSDRFSAERTGGSVSTLTIQRTQQEDSAVYLCASSKQGNSPLHFGNGTRLTVT.

This sequence joins TRBV29-1 and TRBJ1-1; no clear D gene. The CDR3 is made up of 15 amino acids. V was cut by 1 base and J by 1 base, with 13 bases left in between. CDR1 is SQVTM and CDR2 is ANQGSEA in the germline V gene. CDR3 region: CSVEARGIRNTEAFF. CDR3 bases: TGCAGCGTTGAAGCACGGGGTATCAGGAACACTGAAGCTTTCTTT.

The rearrangement uses TRBV27 and TRBJ2-1, with D perhaps assigned TRBD1 or TRBD2 (6 bases each). Trimming left V 2 bases short and J 5 bases short, with 16 bases between. The CDR3 consists of 16 residues. Germline loops: CDR1 MNHEY, CDR2 SMNVEV (reference sequence). In DNA, the CDR3 is TGTGCCAGCAGTTTAATCCCCCCGGGGGCGAACAATGAGCAGTTCTTC. Translation gives CASSLIPPGANNEQFF.

The gene calls are TRBV5-1 and TRBJ2-7; a possible D gene is TRBD2 (5 bases). Between the trimmed V and J ends, which lost 4 bases and 4 bases, there was a span of 15 bases. The CDR3 has 14 amino acids. Germline CDR1 and CDR2: SGHRS and YFSETQ. The CDR3 reads CASSPEVPLYEQYF. The CDR3 DNA follows: TGCGCCAGCAGCCCGGAGGTCCCTCTATACGAGCAGTACTTC.

The chain is built from TRBV5-4 and TRBJ2-1; 8 bases are a match to TRBD1. V lost 2 bases, J lost 4 bases, and 2 bases stayed unmatched. In germline, CDR1 is SGHNT, CDR2 YYREEE (reference sequence). This CDR3 region has 14 residues. CDR3 sequence reads: CASSLGDRYNEQFF. The CDR3 DNA reads TGTGCCAGCAGCTTAGGGGACAGGTACAATGAGCAGTTCTTC.

The CDR3 loop reads CASSYNWGDREKLFF. CDR3 DNA sequence: TGTGCCAGCAGTTACAACTGGGGAGATCGTGAAAAACTGTTTTTT. This chain connects TRBV6-5 to TRBJ1-4; D uncertain. Germline CDR1 is MNHEY and CDR2 is SVGAGI. V shed 2 bases and J shed 7 bases, with 14 bases lying between them. The CDR3 covers 15 residues.

The V call is TRBV20-1, the J call TRBJ2-5; 14 bases are a match to TRBD2. J was trimmed by 5 bases and V by 5 bases; bases with no gene match: 16. The CDR3 covers 18 residues. Germline V gives CDR1 DFQATT, CDR2 SNEGSKA (reference sequence). Here the CDR3 DNA reads TGCAGTGCTCCCCGACTAGCGGGAGGGCCCAACCTTCTGGAGACCCAGTACTTC. It encodes CSAPRLAGGPNLLETQYF.

The chain couples TRBV6-5 to TRBJ2-7; the match to TRBD2 covers 7 bases. Germline V lookup: CDR1 MNHEY, CDR2 SVGAGI. The CDR3 consists of 14 residues. The ends lost 5 bases at V and 5 bases at J; junction bases unmatched: 9. CDR3 sequence: CASSRDYPLDEQYF. CDR3 DNA sequence: TGTGCCAGCAGTCGGGACTATCCTTTGGACGAGCAGTACTTC.

Only one count was recorded for this clonotype. The chain has TRBV27 and TRBJ2-7; 7 nucleotides match TRBD1. This CDR3 region has 14 residues. Per germline, CDR1 MNHEY and CDR2 SMNVEV (reference sequence). V was clipped by 3 bases and J by 3 bases; unmatched bases: 5. CDR3 coding DNA: TGTGCCAGCAGTTTGCGGACAGGAGGCTACGAGCAGTACTTC. Translating gives CASSLRTGGYEQYF.

The chain combines TRBV19 with TRBJ1-1; D remains ambiguous. With 5 bases removed from V and 7 bases from J, the gap between germline ends came to 11 bases. Per germline, CDR1 LNHDA and CDR2 SQIVND (reference sequence). CDR3 size: 12 residues. The chain's CDR3 is CASSGDTVEAFF. The CDR3 DNA follows: TGTGCCAGTAGTGGGGATACGGTTGAAGCTTTCTTT.

This rearrangement joins TRBV23-1 to TRBJ1-5, with 9 bases aligning to TRBD1. TRBV23-1 is noted as an ORF with a role that remains uncertain. Unmatched junction bases numbered 3, after V lost 2 bases and J lost 1 base. CDR3 length equals 16 residues. CDR3 nucleotide sequence: TGCGCCAGCAGTCAACAAGACAGGGGGAGCAATCAGCCCCAGCATTTT. Translation: CASSQQDRGSNQPQHF.